This T cell receptor beta chain was sequenced for a study of T cell repertoires in cytomegalovirus infection. Study in general: HLA-B-restricted CMV epitopes that are well studied, plus recently identified HLA-C-restricted ones, were used by the study.

Study outcomes and limitations: There were HLA-C-restricted CMV-specific TCR beta clonotypes dominating the ex vivo response.

One entry per CDR3 protein results from TCRdb running MiXCR on the reads. The table records hundreds of thousands of distinct CDR3 sequences, 33% of them present only once. The CDR3 sequence is 14 residues long. The trim removed 4 bases at V and 5 bases at J, leaving 4 bases unmatched. The germline gives CDR1 SNHLY, CDR2 FYNNEI. A word on this clonotype: What it binds is not known.

The sequences come from cultured PBMCs, collected from culture after CMV antigen stimulation. This chain links TRBV2 with TRBJ2-2; 7 bases are shared with TRBD2. The TCR was taken from a human donor in good health (CMV status not recorded). Some clones in this sample may be carry-over from other donors' samples. This chain's CDR3 is CASSALADTGELFF. The CDR3, as DNA: TGTGCCAGCAGTGCCCTAGCGGATACCGGGGAGCTGTTTTTT.